This TCR beta chain was captured by sequencing in a study of blood T cell repertoires in COVID-19. About the research overall: Donors in the United States, Italy and Spain gave samples during acute or convalescent COVID-19. The analysed material was cDNA or gDNA that came from T cells, B-cell-depleted T cells, or PBMCs.

This CDR3 spans 15 amino acids. Per germline, CDR1 SGDLS and CDR2 YYNGEE. V shed 3 bases, J shed 4 bases, and the junction held 6 bases outside the gene matches. Those designated as exposed participants met a COVID-19 case within 2 weeks before study entry. The authors' processing: Estimates of nucleated cell counts were drawn from the amplification of reference gene primers. TCRdb's table, derived via immunoSEQ multiplex PCR, lists solely in-frame clones and lacks some. V, J and clone size are taken as reported in that table, and D and trimming were inferred from the DNA itself. This table has about 260,000 clones, approximately 90% appearing once.

The sequence derives from a man aged 50 to 60 who had been exposed to COVID-19. The chain employs TRBV9 and TRBJ2-3, with TRBD2 matching over 9 bases. Source material: PBMCs or T cells enriched from blood (not recorded which). The CDR3 nucleotides are TGTGCCAGCAGCGCATCTAGCGGGATCGCAGATACGCAGTATTTT. Protein sequence: CASSASSGIADTQYF.